Sequencing of this T cell receptor (beta chain) was carried out in a study of shared clonotypes between healthy human individuals. Each subset's genomic DNA was split evenly across several immunoSEQ plates. The table came from immunoSEQ multiplex PCR; TCRdb's copy has only in-frame clones and leaves some out. Of some 2.3 million clones listed, 80% to 95% are singletons. Trimming at V came to 4 bases and at J to 2 bases, leaving 10 bases not matched to a gene. Germline V gene lookup returns CDR1 SGHRS and CDR2 YFSETQ. The CDR3 sequence is 16 residues long. The rearrangement joins TRBV5-1 to TRBJ2-3; 7 nucleotides match TRBD1. Sequenced input: naive CD4+ T cells from PBMCs. Stated subset: CD45RA+ positively selected. This TCR was recovered from a man between 18 and 35 years old in good health. Some clones in this sample may be carry-over from other donors' samples. CDR3 in DNA: TGCGCCAGCAGCGACGACAGGGCGGCCTTCACAGATACGCAGTATTTT. Amino acids: CASSDDRAAFTDTQYF.